A selection of T cell receptor beta chains follows, all from one sample in a study of regulatory T cells in long-lasting Graves disease. TCRdb analysed the multiplex PCR reads with MiXCR anew, one entry per CDR3 protein. This repertoire shows 300,000 to 500,000 distinct CDR3 sequences, about a fifth found once; its top ten account for around 21%. Specimen: peripheral blood mononuclear cells (PBMCs), collected when the disease was refractory, from a patient treated with antithyroid drugs. The receptors were gathered from a female donor with Graves disease. Both conserved end residues are part of each CDR3. The D gene is left open where the match is weak. Where a row states a size, it is once, few, many or the class of an expanded clone; other rows omit it.

J gene,CDR3 length,D gene,clone size,V gene,CDR3 DNA,CDR3 protein
TRBJ1-1,14,-,many,TRBV6-2/TRBV6-3,TGTGCCAGCAGTTTCCACCGGGGGCAGACTGAAGCTTTCTTT,CASSFHRGQTEAFF
TRBJ1-4,15,-,-,TRBV7-9,TGTGCCAGCAGCGGAAGTCCCTATGGTAATGAAAAACTGTTTTTT,CASSGSPYGNEKLFF
TRBJ1-2,15,-,many,TRBV6-2/TRBV6-3,TGTGCCAGCAGTTACACGAGGTTCGGAGACTATGGCTACACCTTC,CASSYTRFGDYGYTF
TRBJ1-2,13,TRBD1,many,TRBV12-3/TRBV12-4,TGTGCCAGCAGTTTAGGGACAGGGGGCCACTACACCTTC,CASSLGTGGHYTF
TRBJ2-2,14,-,few,TRBV27,TGTGCCAGCAGTTTAGTCCCGGGGACCGGGGAGCTGTTTTTT,CASSLVPGTGELFF
TRBJ2-6,19,TRBD2,-,TRBV7-3,TGTGCCAGCAGACCCGCTATGCTAGCGGTCACCTCTGGGGCCAACGTCCTGACTTTC,CASRPAMLAVTSGANVLTF
TRBJ2-2,15,-,-,TRBV13,TGTGCCAGCAGCTTAGGCCCTAGCTCGGCCGGGGAGCTGTTTTTT,CASSLGPSSAGELFF
TRBJ1-2,14,-,many,TRBV28,TGTGCCAGCAGTTTGGGACCGCGTAACTATGGCTACACCTTC,CASSLGPRNYGYTF
TRBJ2-7,14,-,few,TRBV9,TGTGCCAGCAGCTGGGACGACGGCGCTTACGAGCAGTACTTC,CASSWDDGAYEQYF
TRBJ2-7,13,-,many,TRBV28,TGTGCCAGCAGTTTATACCCCCTGGGGGAGCAGTACTTC,CASSLYPLGEQYF
TRBJ2-3,14,-,-,TRBV5-1,TGCGCCAGCAGCTACGATTGGGTTACAGATACGCAGTATTTT,CASSYDWVTDTQYF
TRBJ2-3,15,TRBD1,-,TRBV29-1,TGCAGCGTTGGGGCCCGGGACAGCCGCACAGATACGCAGTATTTT,CSVGARDSRTDTQYF
TRBJ2-7,16,-,-,TRBV19,TGTGCCAGTAGTATTGGGGCGGGAGCCCAGGGGTACGAGCAGTACTTC,CASSIGAGAQGYEQYF
TRBJ1-1,15,TRBD1,many,TRBV2,TGTGCCAGCAGTGAAGCTGGGCAGGGGGCGACTGAAGCTTTCTTT,CASSEAGQGATEAFF
TRBJ2-7,14,-,few,TRBV28,TGTGCCAGCAGGCCGCGTGAAGGGGCCTACGAGCAGTACTTC,CASRPREGAYEQYF
TRBJ2-2,18,TRBD2,many,TRBV12-3/TRBV12-4,TGTGCCAGCAGTTTAGCGGTCTGGACGGGAGGGTCCACCGGGGAGCTGTTTTTT,CASSLAVWTGGSTGELFF
TRBJ1-2,13,-,many,TRBV10-2,TGCGCCAGCAGCCTAGGGGAGAACTATGGCTACACCTTC,CASSLGENYGYTF
TRBJ1-1,14,-,-,TRBV7-2,TGTGCCAGCAGCTTAGGGGCTGGGGGAACTGAAGCTTTCTTT,CASSLGAGGTEAFF
TRBJ2-7,17,-,many,TRBV11-2,TGTGCCAGCAGTCAGGGGCCGGGGTTGGCGGGAGCTTACGAGCAGTACTTC,CASSQGPGLAGAYEQYF
TRBJ1-4,13,-,many,TRBV20-1,TGCAGTGCAAGACCCCAAGGTTCTGAAAAACTGTTTTTT,CSARPQGSEKLFF
TRBJ1-6,13,-,few,TRBV20-1,TGCAGTGCTACCCCCATAGATAATTCACCCCTCCACTTT,CSATPIDNSPLHF
TRBJ2-4,16,TRBD2,few,TRBV28,TGTGCCAGCAGAAGACTAGCGGGAGGGGCCAAAAACATTCAGTACTTC,CASRRLAGGAKNIQYF
TRBJ2-3,16,TRBD1,-,TRBV28,TGTGCCAGCAGTTCCGAACAAACTCCCACAGGGGGGACGCAGTATTTT,CASSSEQTPTGGTQYF
TRBJ1-5,13,-,-,TRBV7-8,TGTGCCAGCAGCTCCCAGAGTAATCAGCCCCAGCATTTT,CASSSQSNQPQHF
TRBJ2-2,11,-,many,TRBV30,TGTGCCTGGAGCTGGTCCGGGGAGCTGTTTTTT,CAWSWSGELFF
TRBJ2-3,14,-,-,TRBV5-1,TGCGCCAGCAGCTTCTTAGACTGGACAGATACGCAGTATTTT,CASSFLDWTDTQYF
TRBJ2-2,16,-,many,TRBV27,TGTGCCAGCAGTGGACTAGGGACACCCGAAACCGGGGAGCTGTTTTTT,CASSGLGTPETGELFF
TRBJ1-4,13,-,few,TRBV6-1,TGTGCCAGCAGGGCAGGGATGGTTGAAAAACTGTTTTTT,CASRAGMVEKLFF
TRBJ1-5,14,TRBD1,many,TRBV27,TGTGCCAGCCGCGGGACAGGGGGGTATCAGCCCCAGCATTTT,CASRGTGGYQPQHF
TRBJ2-6,17,TRBD1,-,TRBV6-2/TRBV6-3,TGTGCCAGCAGTCTGGGACAGGGGAAGACGGGGGCCAACGTCCTGACTTTC,CASSLGQGKTGANVLTF